What follows are 18 T cell receptor beta chains derived from one specimen sequenced in a study of T cell responses to AZD1222 COVID-19 vaccine. Only in-frame clones appear in the TCRdb table, and some are missing; sequencing was by immunoSEQ multiplex PCR. Here the sample spans 130,000 or so clones, 93% being singletons. The material was peripheral blood, obtained on day 0 of AZD1222 vaccination. The source of these receptors is an adult in good health.

In nucleotides, the CDR3 is TGCGCCAGCACTCTAATAGGGAGCCCCCACAATGAGCAGTTCTTC. Protein product: CASTLIGSPHNEQFF. This chain joins TRBV4-1 and TRBJ2-1, with D maybe TRBD2 (5 bases). V was pared by 7 bases and J by 5 bases, with 18 bases between. Germline V CDR1 and CDR2: MGHRA, YSYEKL. The CDR3 is made up of 15 amino acids.

The chain uses TRBV28 and TRBJ2-2, with D unresolved. Per the germline V gene, CDR1 is MDHEN and CDR2 is SYDVKM. The CDR3 runs 14 residues. V lost 2 bases and J lost 0, with 4 bases in between. The CDR3, as DNA: TGTGCCAGCAGTTTACCTGCGAACACCGGGGAGCTGTTTTTT. This gives the protein CASSLPANTGELFF.

The chain joins TRBV3-1 (or the pseudogene TRBV3-2) to TRBJ2-2; no clear D. V gave up 0 bases and J gave up 4 bases, with 6 bases separating them. Germline CDR1 reads LGHDT; CDR2 reads YNNKEL (reference sequence). The CDR3 has 14 amino acids. CDR3 nucleotides: TGTGCCAGCAGCCAAGATCTAACCACCGGGGAGCTGTTTTTT. This sequence encodes CASSQDLTTGELFF.

The gene calls are TRBV10-3 and TRBJ2-5; the D call may be TRBD1 or TRBD2 (6 bases each). V lost 7 bases and J 5 bases, leaving 17 bases between the germline ends. The CDR3 totals 14 residues. Per the germline V gene, CDR1 is ENHRY and CDR2 is SYGVKD. CDR3 amino acids: CAINSGGLRETQYF. The CDR3 DNA reads as TGTGCCATCAATTCCGGGGGCTTAAGGGAGACCCAGTACTTC.

The genes are TRBV27 and TRBJ2-5; 12 bases map to TRBD2. The CDR3 runs 15 residues. The germline V gene has CDR1 MNHEY and CDR2 SMNVEV (reference sequence). With V trimmed by 3 bases and J by 5 bases, 4 bases remained unmatched. Here the CDR3 reads CASSLLAGGQETQYF. For the CDR3, the DNA is TGTGCCAGCAGTTTGCTAGCGGGGGGGCAGGAGACCCAGTACTTC.

V usage is TRBV2 and J usage is TRBJ2-4, with 7 bases that match TRBD1. The V gene's germline CDR1 is SNHLY and CDR2 FYNNEI. Unmatched junction bases numbered 6, after V lost 6 bases and J lost 4 bases. The CDR3 sequence is 14 residues long. The chain's CDR3 is CASRAGTVKNIQYF. The CDR3 DNA is TGTGCCAGCAGGGCCGGGACAGTAAAAAACATTCAGTACTTC. The whole variable domain, filled in from reference TRBV2 and TRBJ2-4, reads EPEVTQTPSHQVTQMGQEVILRCVPISNHLYFYWYRQILGQKVEFLVSFYNNEISEKSEIFDDQFSVERPDGSNFTLKIRSTKLEDSAMYFCASRAGTVKNIQYFGAGTRLSVL.

The chain links TRBV5-1 to TRBJ2-7; D gene unclear. The germline V gene has CDR1 SGHRS and CDR2 YFSETQ. Trimming left V 1 base short and J 4 bases short, with 6 bases between. This CDR3 region has 12 residues. The CDR3 reads CASSLPGYEQYF. The DNA for the CDR3 is TGCGCCAGCAGCTTGCCTGGGTACGAGCAGTACTTC.

This clone was found once. V and J are TRBV30 and TRBJ2-1; D uncertain. The CDR3 covers 11 residues. Trimming stripped 0 bases from V and 10 bases from J, with 7 bases between. Germline loops: CDR1 GTSNPN, CDR2 SVGIG (reference sequence). The CDR3 coding sequence is TGTGCCTGGAGTGTACTGAGAGAGCAGTTCTTC. The encoded protein is CAWSVLREQFF.

This clone appeared once. V gene TRBV27 combines with J gene TRBJ1-2; no firm D call. Trimming removed 2 bases from V and 7 bases from J, with 11 bases in between. The germline gives CDR1 MNHEY, CDR2 SMNVEV (reference sequence). The CDR3 consists of 13 residues. The CDR3 DNA is TGTGCCAGCAGTTTAAAGTCAGGCTCTGGCTACACCTTC. Translating gives CASSLKSGSGYTF.

The chain joins TRBV7-8 to TRBJ1-1, with D unclear. The CDR3 contains 14 residues. Germline-derived CDR1 and CDR2 are SGHVS and FQNEAQ. V lost 1 base, J lost 6 bases, and 12 bases lay in between. CDR3 loop: CASSLDFGPSEAFF. In DNA form, the CDR3 reads TGTGCCAGCAGCTTAGACTTCGGCCCGTCTGAAGCTTTCTTT.

The V gene is TRBV3-1 (or the pseudogene TRBV3-2), the J gene TRBJ1-2; TRBD1 might be the D (5 bases). The ends were cut back, 0 bases at V and 0 bases at J, with 8 bases in the middle. The CDR3 has 15 residues. Germline lookup yields CDR1 LGHDT and CDR2 YNNKEL (reference sequence). For the CDR3, the DNA is TGTGCCAGCAGCCAAGAGGGACTGGCTAACTATGGCTACACCTTC. Translating gives CASSQEGLANYGYTF.

The chain combines TRBV5-1 with TRBJ1-2; D is perhaps TRBD1 (5 bases). CDR3 length: 14 residues. V was cut by 4 bases and J by 13 bases, with 23 bases left in between. Germline V gene sequence: CDR1 SGHRS, CDR2 YFSETQ. CDR3 loop: CASSELPGPTPFTF. In DNA, the CDR3 is TGCGCCAGCAGCGAATTGCCGGGACCGACCCCTTTCACCTTC. Together with reference TRBV5-1 and TRBJ1-2, the CDR3 gives the full variable domain: KAGVTQTPRYLIKTRGQQVTLSCSPISGHRSVSWYQQTPGQGLQFLFEYFSETQRNKGNFPGRFSGRQFSNSRSEMNVSTLELGDSALYLCASSELPGPTPFTFGSGTRLTVV.

The rearrangement uses TRBV5-4 and TRBJ1-6; D possibly corresponds to TRBD1 (5 bases). The ends were cut back, 0 bases at V and 9 bases at J, with 10 bases in the middle. The CDR3 contains 14 residues. CDR1 and CDR2 from the germline V gene are SGHNT and YYREEE (reference sequence). This chain's CDR3 is CASSLVGDPSPLHF. Written as DNA, the CDR3 is TGTGCCAGCAGCTTGGTGGGGGATCCTTCACCCCTCCACTTT.

The chain has TRBV15 and TRBJ2-5; tentative D call: TRBD1 (6 bases). Germline CDR1 is LNHNV and CDR2 is YYDKDF (reference sequence). The CDR3 consists of 14 residues. V lost 3 bases to trimming and J lost 4 bases, with 12 bases between them. The CDR3 protein is CATSSDRLTETQYF. DNA of the CDR3: TGTGCCACCAGCAGCGACAGGTTAACAGAGACCCAGTACTTC.

This chain joins TRBV7-8 and TRBJ2-1, with D possibly being TRBD1 or TRBD2 (5 bases each). V was clipped by 3 bases and J by 0 bases, with 12 bases between them. CDR1 SGHVS and CDR2 FQNEAQ come from the germline V gene. The CDR3 sequence is 16 residues long. The chain's CDR3 is CASSLGERSSYNEQFF. The CDR3 DNA reads as TGTGCCAGCAGCTTGGGGGAGAGGAGCTCCTACAATGAGCAGTTCTTC.

There are a few counts of this clone. The chain recombines TRBV30 with TRBJ2-5; D not resolved. The CDR3 is made up of 12 amino acids. V was clipped by 2 bases and J by 5 bases, with 9 bases between them. Per the germline V gene, CDR1 is GTSNPN and CDR2 is SVGIG (reference sequence). Written as DNA, the CDR3 is TGTGCCTGGAGTAAAGGGCTGGAGACCCAGTACTTC. The encoded protein is CAWSKGLETQYF.

The chain employs TRBV11-2 and TRBJ1-1; D unclear. The germline V and J ends were trimmed by 7 bases and 0 bases, with 9 bases remaining between them. CDR3 length: 13 residues. CDR1 is SGHAT and CDR2 is FQNNGV in the germline V gene. CDR3 amino acids: CASKFWMNTEAFF. The CDR3, as DNA: TGTGCCAGCAAATTCTGGATGAACACTGAAGCTTTCTTT.

The chain recombines TRBV6-6 with TRBJ1-5; D is unresolved. The CDR3 is 16 amino acids. Trimming pared 3 bases from V and 1 base from J, leaving 13 bases between. Germline CDR1 and CDR2: MNHNY and SVGAGI (reference sequence). The CDR3 spells CASSYQGVGSNQPQHF. CDR3 coding DNA: TGTGCCAGCAGTTATCAAGGAGTAGGGAGCAATCAGCCCCAGCATTTT.